This record covers a single T cell receptor (beta chain). Its matching antigen is unknown. The data are from a study of coeliac disease. In the study overall: Each coeliac patient was active, refractory type I, or diet-controlled.

V dropped 6 bases and J dropped 2 bases, with 16 bases sitting between them. The V gene's germline CDR1 is SEHNR and CDR2 FQNEAQ (reference sequence). CDR3 size: 16 residues. Study-level findings and limits: In active celiac disease, intraepithelial and lamina propria TRB and TRG repertoires were less clonal than controls. Known gliadin-specific TRB sequences: about 55% of the 18 coeliac samples, only 1 of 6 controls.

TCRdb's table, derived via immunoSEQ multiplex PCR, lists solely in-frame clones and lacks some. The sample comprises fewer than 5,000 clones, roughly 74% of which are singletons, and 4.5% to 5.5% rests with the top ten. The rearrangement uses TRBV7-9 and TRBJ2-2; maybe TRBD1 (7 bases). This clonotype was sampled from a young woman with active celiac disease. Sequenced: lamina propria lymphocytes from the gut. DNA for the CDR3: TGTGCCAGCAGGCCCCTACAGGGGACTAACACCGGGGAGCTGTTTTTT. Amino acid sequence: CASRPLQGTNTGELFF. Full variable domain (outside the CDR3, taken from reference TRBV7-9 and TRBJ2-2): DTGVSQNPRHKITKRGQNVTFRCDPISEHNRLYWYRQTLGQGPEFLTYFQNEAQLEKSRLLSDRFSAERPKGSFSTLEIQRTEQGDSAMYLCASRPLQGTNTGELFFGEGSRLTVL.